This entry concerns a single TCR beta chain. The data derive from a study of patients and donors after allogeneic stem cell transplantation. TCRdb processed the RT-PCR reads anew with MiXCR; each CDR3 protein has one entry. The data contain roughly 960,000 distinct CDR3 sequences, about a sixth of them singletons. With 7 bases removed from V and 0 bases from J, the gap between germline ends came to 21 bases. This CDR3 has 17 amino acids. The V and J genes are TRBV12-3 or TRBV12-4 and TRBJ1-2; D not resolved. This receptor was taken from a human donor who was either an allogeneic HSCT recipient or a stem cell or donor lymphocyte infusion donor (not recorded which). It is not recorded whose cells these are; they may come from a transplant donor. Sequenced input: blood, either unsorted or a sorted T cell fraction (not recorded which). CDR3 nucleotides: TGTGCCAGCACCGTGGCCAGATTTAGGCCGACTAACTATGGCTACACCTTC. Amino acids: CASTVARFRPTNYGYTF.